A single sample is the source of the 8 T cell receptor beta chains below, sequenced in a study of blood T cell repertoires in COVID-19. Profiling relied on immunoSEQ multiplex PCR, and the TCRdb table lists in-frame clones only, not all of them. The table records about 140,000 clones, over 70% of them present only once. The sequenced sample consisted of peripheral blood. The receptors shown here come from a woman aged 55-69 years with acute or convalescent COVID-19.

V and J are TRBV19 and TRBJ2-7, with no clear D. The V gene lost 7 bases and the J gene lost 3 bases, with 13 bases spanning the gap. The CDR3 covers 13 residues. In germline, CDR1 is LNHDA, CDR2 SQIVND (reference sequence). This CDR3 reads CASKVPGSYEQYF. Here the CDR3 DNA reads TGTGCCAGTAAAGTGCCGGGTAGCTACGAGCAGTACTTC.

V is TRBV19 and J is TRBJ1-3; D ambiguous. Between the trimmed V and J ends, which lost 5 bases and 4 bases, there was a span of 9 bases. CDR1 and CDR2 from the germline V gene are LNHDA and SQIVND (reference sequence). The CDR3 sequence is 13 residues long. CDR3 sequence reads: CASSDSRGNTIYF. The CDR3 DNA reads TGTGCCAGTAGTGATTCCCGGGGAAACACCATATATTTT. The full variable domain, its missing parts supplied by reference TRBV19 and TRBJ1-3, is DGGITQSPKYLFRKEGQNVTLSCEQNLNHDAMYWYRQDPGQGLRLIYYSQIVNDFQKGDIAEGYSVSREKKESFPLTVTSAQKNPTAFYLCASSDSRGNTIYFGEGSWLTVV.

The rearrangement joins TRBV28 to TRBJ1-1, with D perhaps matching TRBD1 (6 bases). Germline-derived CDR1 and CDR2 are MDHEN and SYDVKM. The CDR3 spans 15 residues. Trimming stripped 6 bases from V and 4 bases from J, with 18 bases between. The CDR3, as DNA: TGTGCCAGCAGGAGCCAACAGGGTATTGGCACTGAAGCTTTCTTT. Translating it yields CASRSQQGIGTEAFF.

The chain carries TRBV28 and TRBJ1-1; TRBD1 might be the D (5 bases). The V gene's germline CDR1 is MDHEN and CDR2 SYDVKM. Trimming pared 7 bases from V and 3 bases from J, leaving 12 bases between. The CDR3 consists of 13 residues. CDR3: CASKKQVYTEAFF. The CDR3 DNA is TGTGCCAGCAAAAAACAGGTTTACACTGAAGCTTTCTTT.

The chain carries TRBV3-1 (or the pseudogene TRBV3-2) and TRBJ1-4; a possible D gene is TRBD1 (6 bases). Germline V CDR1 and CDR2: LGHDT, YNNKEL (reference sequence). The germline V and J ends were trimmed by 2 bases and 8 bases, with 9 bases remaining between them. There are 13 residues in the CDR3. CDR3 in DNA: TGTGCCAGCAGCCAAAAGGGGGGGGAAAAACTGTTTTTT. Translation: CASSQKGGEKLFF.

The J gene is TRBJ2-7, the V gene TRBV6-6; D is perhaps TRBD1 (5 bases). The length of the CDR3 is 12 residues. Trimming took 6 bases from V and 5 from J, leaving 11 bases between them. The germline gives CDR1 MNHNY, CDR2 SVGAGI (reference sequence). CDR3 region: CASREGRDEQYF. DNA for the CDR3: TGTGCCAGCAGGGAAGGCAGGGACGAGCAGTACTTC.

V is TRBV9 and J is TRBJ2-3; the match to TRBD2 covers 7 bases. V shed 4 bases and J 0 bases; nucleotides not matched to a gene: 8. Germline assignment: CDR1 SGDLS and CDR2 YYNGEE. The CDR3 totals 16 residues. The CDR3 nucleotides are TGTGCCAGCAGCCTAGTACTCGGGGGGAGCACAGATACGCAGTATTTT. This encodes CASSLVLGGSTDTQYF.

This clone was recorded many times. The chain has TRBV19 and TRBJ2-2; TRBD2 matches 12 bases. With 6 bases clipped from V and 4 bases from J, the junction kept 6 bases outside the gene matches. The germline CDR1 and CDR2 sequences are LNHDA and SQIVND (reference sequence). The CDR3 is made up of 16 amino acids. Here the CDR3 DNA reads TGTGCCAGTAGACCTCTAGCGGGAGGGCGCACCGGGGAGCTGTTTTTT. Translation gives CASRPLAGGRTGELFF.